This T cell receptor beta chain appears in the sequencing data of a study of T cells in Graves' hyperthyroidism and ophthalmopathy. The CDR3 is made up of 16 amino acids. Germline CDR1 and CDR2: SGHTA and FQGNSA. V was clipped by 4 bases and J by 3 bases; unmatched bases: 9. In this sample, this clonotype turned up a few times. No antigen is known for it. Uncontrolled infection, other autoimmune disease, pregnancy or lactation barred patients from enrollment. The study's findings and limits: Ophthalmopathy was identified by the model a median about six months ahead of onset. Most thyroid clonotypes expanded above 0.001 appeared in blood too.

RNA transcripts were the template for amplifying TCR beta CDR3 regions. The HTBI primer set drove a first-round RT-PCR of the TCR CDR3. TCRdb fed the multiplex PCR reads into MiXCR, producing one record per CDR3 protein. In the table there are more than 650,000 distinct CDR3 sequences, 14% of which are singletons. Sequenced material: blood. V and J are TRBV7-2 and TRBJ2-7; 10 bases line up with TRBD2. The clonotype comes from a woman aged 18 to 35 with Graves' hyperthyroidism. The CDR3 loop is CASSSKTGLAYYEQYF. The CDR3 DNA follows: TGTGCCAGCAGCTCCAAAACGGGACTAGCGTACTACGAGCAGTACTTC.